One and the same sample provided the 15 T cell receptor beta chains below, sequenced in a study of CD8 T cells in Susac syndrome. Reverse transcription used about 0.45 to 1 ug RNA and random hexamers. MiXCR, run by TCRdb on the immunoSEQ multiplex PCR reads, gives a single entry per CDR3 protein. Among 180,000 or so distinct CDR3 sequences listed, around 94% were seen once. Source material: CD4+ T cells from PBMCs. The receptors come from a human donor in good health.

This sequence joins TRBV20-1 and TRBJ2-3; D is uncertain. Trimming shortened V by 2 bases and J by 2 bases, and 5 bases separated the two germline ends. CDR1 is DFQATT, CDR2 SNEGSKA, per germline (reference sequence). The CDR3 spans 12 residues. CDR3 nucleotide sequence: TGCAGTGCTAGACAGAACACAGATACGCAGTATTTT. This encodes CSARQNTDTQYF.

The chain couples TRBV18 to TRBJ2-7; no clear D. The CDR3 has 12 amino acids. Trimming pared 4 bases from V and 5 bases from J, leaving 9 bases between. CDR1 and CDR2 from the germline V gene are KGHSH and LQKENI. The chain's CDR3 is CASSRATHEQYF. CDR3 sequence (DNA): TGTGCCAGCTCACGGGCGACTCACGAGCAGTACTTC.

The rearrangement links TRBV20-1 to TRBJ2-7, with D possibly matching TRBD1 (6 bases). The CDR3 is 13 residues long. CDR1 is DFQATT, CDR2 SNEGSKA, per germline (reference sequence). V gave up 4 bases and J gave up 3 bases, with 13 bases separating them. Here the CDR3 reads CSATRTASYEQYF. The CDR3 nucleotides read TGCAGTGCTACTCGGACAGCGAGCTACGAGCAGTACTTC.

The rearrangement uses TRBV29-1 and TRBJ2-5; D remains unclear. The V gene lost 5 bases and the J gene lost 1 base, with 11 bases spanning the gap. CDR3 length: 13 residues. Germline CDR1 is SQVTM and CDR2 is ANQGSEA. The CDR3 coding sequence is TGCAGCGTTTCCTTACTTCTCCAAGAGACCCAGTACTTC. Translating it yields CSVSLLLQETQYF.

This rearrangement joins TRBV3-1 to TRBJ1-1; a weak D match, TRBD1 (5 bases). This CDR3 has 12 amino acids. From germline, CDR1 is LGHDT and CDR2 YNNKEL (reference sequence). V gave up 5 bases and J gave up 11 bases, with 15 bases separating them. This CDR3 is CASSSRDGRAFF. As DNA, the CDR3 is TGTGCCAGCAGCTCCCGGGACGGACGCGCTTTCTTT.

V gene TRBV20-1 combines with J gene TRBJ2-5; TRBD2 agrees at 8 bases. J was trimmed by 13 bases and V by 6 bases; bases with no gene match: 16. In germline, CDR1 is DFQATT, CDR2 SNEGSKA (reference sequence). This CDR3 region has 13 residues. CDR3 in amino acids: CSAGLEGLGFPYF. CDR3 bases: TGCAGTGCGGGACTAGAAGGGTTGGGGTTCCCGTACTTC.

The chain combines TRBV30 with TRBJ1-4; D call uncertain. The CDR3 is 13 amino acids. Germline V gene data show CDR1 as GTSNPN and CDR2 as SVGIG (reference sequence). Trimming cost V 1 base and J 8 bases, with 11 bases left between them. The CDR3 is CAWSGLDREKLFF. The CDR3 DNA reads TGTGCCTGGAGTGGTCTGGATCGGGAAAAACTGTTTTTT.

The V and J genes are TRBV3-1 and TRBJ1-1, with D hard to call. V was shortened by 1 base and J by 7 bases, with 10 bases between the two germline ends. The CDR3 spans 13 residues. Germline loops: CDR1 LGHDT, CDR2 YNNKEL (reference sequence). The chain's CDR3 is CASSQAIWDEAFF. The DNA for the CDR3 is TGTGCCAGCAGCCAAGCAATCTGGGATGAAGCTTTCTTT.

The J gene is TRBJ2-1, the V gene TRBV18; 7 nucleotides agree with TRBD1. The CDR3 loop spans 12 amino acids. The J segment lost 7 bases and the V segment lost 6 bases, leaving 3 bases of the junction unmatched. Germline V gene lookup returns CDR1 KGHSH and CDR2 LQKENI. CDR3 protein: CASSPTGNEQFF. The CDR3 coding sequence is TGTGCCAGCTCTCCGACAGGGAATGAGCAGTTCTTC. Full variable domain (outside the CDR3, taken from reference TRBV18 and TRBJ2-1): NAGVMQNPRHLVRRRGQEARLRCSPMKGHSHVYWYRQLPEEGLKFMVYLQKENIIDESGMPKERFSAEFPKEGPSILRIQQVVRGDSAAYFCASSPTGNEQFFGPGTRLTVL.

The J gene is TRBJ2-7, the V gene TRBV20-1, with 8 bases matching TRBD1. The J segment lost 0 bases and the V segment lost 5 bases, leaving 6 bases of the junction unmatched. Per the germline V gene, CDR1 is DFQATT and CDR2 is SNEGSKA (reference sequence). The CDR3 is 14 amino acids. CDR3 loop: CSAGDRSSSYEQYF. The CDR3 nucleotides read TGCAGTGCTGGGGACAGGTCTAGCTCCTACGAGCAGTACTTC.

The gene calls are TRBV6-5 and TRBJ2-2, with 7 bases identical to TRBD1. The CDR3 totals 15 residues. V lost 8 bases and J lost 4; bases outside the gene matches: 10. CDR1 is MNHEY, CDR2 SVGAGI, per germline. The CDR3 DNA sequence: TGTGCCAGCCGATCCCGAGACAGGGTCACCGGGGAGCTGTTTTTT. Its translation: CASRSRDRVTGELFF.

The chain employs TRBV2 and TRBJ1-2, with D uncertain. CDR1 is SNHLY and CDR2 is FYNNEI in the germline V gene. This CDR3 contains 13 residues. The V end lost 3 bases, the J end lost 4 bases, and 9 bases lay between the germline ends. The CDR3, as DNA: TGTGCCAGCAGTGAGGAGGTAGTCTATGGCTACACCTTC. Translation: CASSEEVVYGYTF.

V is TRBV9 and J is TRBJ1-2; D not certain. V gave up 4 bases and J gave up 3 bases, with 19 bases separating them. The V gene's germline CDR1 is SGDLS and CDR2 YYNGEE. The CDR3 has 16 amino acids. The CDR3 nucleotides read TGTGCCAGCAGCCCAAGCCCGGTTAGAGTCGACTATGGCTACACCTTC. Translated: CASSPSPVRVDYGYTF.

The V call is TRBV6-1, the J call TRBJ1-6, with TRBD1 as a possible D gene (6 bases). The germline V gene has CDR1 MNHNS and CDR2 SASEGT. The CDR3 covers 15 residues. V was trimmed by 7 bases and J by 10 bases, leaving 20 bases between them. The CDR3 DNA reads TGTGCCAGCACCCAAGGGGGGACGAACATGTCACCCCTCCACTTT. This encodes CASTQGGTNMSPLHF.

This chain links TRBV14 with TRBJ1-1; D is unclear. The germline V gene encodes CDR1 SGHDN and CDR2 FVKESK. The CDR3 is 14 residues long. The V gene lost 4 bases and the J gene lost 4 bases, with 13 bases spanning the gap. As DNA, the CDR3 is TGTGCCAGCAGCCGGACCCCGGGGAGCACTGAAGCTTTCTTT. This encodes CASSRTPGSTEAFF.